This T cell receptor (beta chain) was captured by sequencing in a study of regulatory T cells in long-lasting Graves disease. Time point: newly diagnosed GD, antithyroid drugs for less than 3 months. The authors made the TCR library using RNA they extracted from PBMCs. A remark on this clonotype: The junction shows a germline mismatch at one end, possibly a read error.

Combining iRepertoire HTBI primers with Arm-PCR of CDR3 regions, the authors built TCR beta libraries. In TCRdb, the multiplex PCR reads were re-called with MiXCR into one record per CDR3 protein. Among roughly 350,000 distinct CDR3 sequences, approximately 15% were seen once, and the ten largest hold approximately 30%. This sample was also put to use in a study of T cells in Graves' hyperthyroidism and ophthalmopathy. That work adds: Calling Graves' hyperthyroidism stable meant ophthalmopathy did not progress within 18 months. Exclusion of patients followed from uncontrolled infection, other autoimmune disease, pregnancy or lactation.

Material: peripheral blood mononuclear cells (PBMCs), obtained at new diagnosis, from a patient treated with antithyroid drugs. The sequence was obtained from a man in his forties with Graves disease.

CDR3 region: CTSRVAETQYF. The CDR3 DNA reads TGTACCAGCAGAGTTGCAGAGACCCAGTACTTC. The chain couples TRBV2 to TRBJ2-3, with D unresolved. Near its end, the DNA agrees better with TRBJ2-5, so the J call may be wrong. This CDR3 is 11 amino acids long. Germline CDR1 and CDR2: SNHLY and FYNNEI.